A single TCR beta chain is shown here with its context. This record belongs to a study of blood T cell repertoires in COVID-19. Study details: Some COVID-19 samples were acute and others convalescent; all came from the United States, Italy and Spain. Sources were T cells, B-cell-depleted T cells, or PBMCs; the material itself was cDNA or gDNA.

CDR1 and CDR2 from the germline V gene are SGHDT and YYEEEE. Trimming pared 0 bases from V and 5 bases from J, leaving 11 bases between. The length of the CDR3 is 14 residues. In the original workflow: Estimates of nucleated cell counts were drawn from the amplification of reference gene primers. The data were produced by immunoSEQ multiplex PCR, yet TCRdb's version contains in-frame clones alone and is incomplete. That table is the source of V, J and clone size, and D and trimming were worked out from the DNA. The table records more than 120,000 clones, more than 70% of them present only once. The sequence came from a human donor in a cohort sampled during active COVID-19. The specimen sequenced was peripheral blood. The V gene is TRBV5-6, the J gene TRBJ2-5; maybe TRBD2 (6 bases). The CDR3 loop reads CASSLAGAGETQYF. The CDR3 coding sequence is TGTGCCAGCAGCTTGGCCGGGGCGGGGGAGACCCAGTACTTC.